The text below deals with one T cell receptor (beta chain). No antigen is known for it. The sample comes from a study of post-analysis software for immune sequencing data. Study-wide results and limits: The normalized Chao1 diversity of multiple sclerosis patients was significantly lower than that of controls. Patients carried five TRBV segments more frequently than controls did, and TRBV5-6, TRBV5-1 and TRBV20-1 were among them.

Presence of unique molecular identifiers characterized the TCR beta cDNA libraries. Some 500,000 cDNA molecules were obtained per 1 to 10 million input T cells. TCRdb passed the PCR reads through MiXCR, listing each CDR3 protein once. This table holds 750,000 to 900,000 distinct CDR3 sequences, roughly 50% found once. Per germline, CDR1 DFQATT and CDR2 SNEGSKA (reference sequence). J lost 8 bases, V lost 1 base, and 5 bases had no gene match. The CDR3 is 15 amino acids. The rearrangement joins TRBV20-1 to TRBJ2-1, with 13 bases that match TRBD2. The sample comprised blood. The clonotype was recovered from a girl between 5 and 17 years old with multiple sclerosis. CDR3: CSARVTSGRADEQFF. CDR3 bases: TGCAGTGCTAGAGTCACTAGCGGGAGGGCCGATGAGCAGTTCTTC.